This TCR beta chain comes out of a study of breast tumors, draining lymph nodes, adjacent tissues. TCRdb recomputed calls from the multiplex PCR reads with MiXCR, one row per CDR3 protein. Counted here are around 250,000 distinct CDR3 sequences, under 40% occurring once; the ten biggest clones make up under 4.5%. Study findings and constraints: Findings are consistent with lymph node origin and intratumoral expansion of most tumor T cells. Tumor T cell lymph node origin was a supported hypothesis, not proven. Tumor and nontumor repertoires were significantly more similar in luminal-like than in basal-like breast cancer.

Germline CDR1 SGHTA, CDR2 FQGTGA. The length of the CDR3 is 14 residues. V gave up 5 bases and J gave up 0 bases, with 9 bases separating them. This clonotype was observed at least ten times. Its antigen is not known. Samples came from axillary lymph nodes draining the breast cancer. Sequencing was performed on axillary lymph node tissue. This chain connects TRBV7-3 to TRBJ2-3; D is unclear. The receptor comes from a female donor with breast cancer. Some clones in this sample may be carry-over from other donors' samples. CDR3: CASSQLSSTDTQYF. In DNA, the CDR3 is TGTGCCAGCAGCCAATTGAGTAGCACAGATACGCAGTATTTT.